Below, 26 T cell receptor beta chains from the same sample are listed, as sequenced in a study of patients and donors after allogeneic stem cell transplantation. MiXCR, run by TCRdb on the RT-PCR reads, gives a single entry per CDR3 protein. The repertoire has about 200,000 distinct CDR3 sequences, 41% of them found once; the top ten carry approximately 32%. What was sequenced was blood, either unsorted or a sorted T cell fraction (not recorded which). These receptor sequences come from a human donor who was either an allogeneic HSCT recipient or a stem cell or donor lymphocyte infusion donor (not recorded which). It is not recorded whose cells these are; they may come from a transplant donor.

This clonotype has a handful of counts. The CDR3 loop reads CASSQDRGRGALPQYF. CDR3 sequence (DNA): TGTGCCAGCAGCCAAGATAGGGGCCGCGGCGCGCTACCGCAGTATTTT. V usage is TRBV14 and J usage is TRBJ2-3, with D possibly matching TRBD1 (5 bases). The CDR3 loop spans 16 amino acids. The ends were cut back, 0 bases at V and 10 bases at J, with 20 bases in the middle. Germline assignment: CDR1 SGHDN and CDR2 FVKESK.

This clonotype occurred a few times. The CDR3 loop is CASSEDGYIQPQHF. CDR3 nucleotides: TGTGCCAGCAGCGAAGACGGGTACATCCAGCCCCAGCATTTT. V is TRBV7-9 and J is TRBJ1-5; D is uncertain. V dropped 5 bases and J dropped 7 bases, with 15 bases sitting between them. Looked up from germline, CDR1 is SEHNR and CDR2 is FQNEAQ (reference sequence). The CDR3 has 14 residues.

The CDR3 reads CASSRHYGHRYNEQFF. The CDR3 DNA reads as TGTGCCAGCAGCCGACACTACGGTCACAGATACAATGAGCAGTTCTTC. This chain links TRBV27 with TRBJ2-1; D is unclear. The length of the CDR3 is 16 residues. Looked up from germline, CDR1 is MNHEY and CDR2 is SMNVEV (reference sequence). V gave up 6 bases and J gave up 4 bases, with 19 bases separating them.

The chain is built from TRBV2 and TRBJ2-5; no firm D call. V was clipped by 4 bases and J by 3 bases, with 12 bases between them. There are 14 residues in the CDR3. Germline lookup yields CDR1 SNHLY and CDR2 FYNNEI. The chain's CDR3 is CASSGGLGKETQYF. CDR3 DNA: TGTGCCAGCAGTGGTGGGCTAGGGAAAGAGACCCAGTACTTC.

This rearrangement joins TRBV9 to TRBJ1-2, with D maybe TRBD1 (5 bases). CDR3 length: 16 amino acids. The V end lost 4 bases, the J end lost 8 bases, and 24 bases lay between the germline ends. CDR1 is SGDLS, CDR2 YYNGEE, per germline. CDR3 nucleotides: TGTGCCAGCAGCACCCCCCGGGACCCGGGCCCCCTGGGCTACACCTTC. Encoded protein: CASSTPRDPGPLGYTF.

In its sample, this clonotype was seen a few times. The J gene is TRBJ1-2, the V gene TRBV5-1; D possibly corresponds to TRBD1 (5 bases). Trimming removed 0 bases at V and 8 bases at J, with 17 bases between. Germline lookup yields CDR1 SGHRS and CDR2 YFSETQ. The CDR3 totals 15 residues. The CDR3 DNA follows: TGCGCCAGCAGCTTGGCCGCGGGGCGCCCCTGGGGCTACACCTTC. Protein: CASSLAAGRPWGYTF. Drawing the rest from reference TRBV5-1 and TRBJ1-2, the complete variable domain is KAGVTQTPRYLIKTRGQQVTLSCSPISGHRSVSWYQQTPGQGLQFLFEYFSETQRNKGNFPGRFSGRQFSNSRSEMNVSTLELGDSALYLCASSLAAGRPWGYTFGSGTRLTVV.

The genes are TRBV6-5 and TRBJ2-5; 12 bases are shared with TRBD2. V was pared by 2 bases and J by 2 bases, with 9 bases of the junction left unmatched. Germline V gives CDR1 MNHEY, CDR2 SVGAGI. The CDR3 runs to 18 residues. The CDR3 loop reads CASSYGSTSGSLQETQYF. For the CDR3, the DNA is TGTGCCAGCAGTTACGGTTCGACTAGCGGGAGCTTGCAAGAGACCCAGTACTTC.

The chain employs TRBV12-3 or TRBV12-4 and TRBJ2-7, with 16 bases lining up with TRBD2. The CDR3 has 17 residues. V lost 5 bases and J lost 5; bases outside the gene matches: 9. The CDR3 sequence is CASSPGTSGRAVDEQYF. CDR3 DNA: TGTGCCAGCAGTCCTGGGACTAGCGGGAGGGCCGTCGACGAGCAGTACTTC.

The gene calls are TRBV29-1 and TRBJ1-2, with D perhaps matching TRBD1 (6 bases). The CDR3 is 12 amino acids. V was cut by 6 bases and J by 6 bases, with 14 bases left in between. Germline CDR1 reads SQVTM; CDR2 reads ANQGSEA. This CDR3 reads CSVKDRADGYTF. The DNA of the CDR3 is TGCAGCGTAAAGGACAGAGCCGATGGCTACACCTTC.

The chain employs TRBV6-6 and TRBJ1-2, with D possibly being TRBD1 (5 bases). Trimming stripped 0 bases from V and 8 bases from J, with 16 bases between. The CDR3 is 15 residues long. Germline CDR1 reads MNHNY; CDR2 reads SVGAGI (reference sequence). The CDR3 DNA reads TGTGCCAGCAGTTACTCGAGCGGGGGATTAGAGGGCTACACCTTC. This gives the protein CASSYSSGGLEGYTF.

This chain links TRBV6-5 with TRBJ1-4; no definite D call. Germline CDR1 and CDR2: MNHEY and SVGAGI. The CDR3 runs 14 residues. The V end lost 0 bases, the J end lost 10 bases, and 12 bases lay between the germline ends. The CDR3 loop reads CASSYSEVEGKLFF. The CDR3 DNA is TGTGCCAGCAGTTACTCGGAGGTTGAGGGAAAACTGTTTTTT.

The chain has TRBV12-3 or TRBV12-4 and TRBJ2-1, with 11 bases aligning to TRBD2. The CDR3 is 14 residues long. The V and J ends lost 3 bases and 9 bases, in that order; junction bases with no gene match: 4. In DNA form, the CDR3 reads TGTGCCAGCAGTTTGACTAGCGGGGAAGGTGAGCAGTTCTTC. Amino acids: CASSLTSGEGEQFF.

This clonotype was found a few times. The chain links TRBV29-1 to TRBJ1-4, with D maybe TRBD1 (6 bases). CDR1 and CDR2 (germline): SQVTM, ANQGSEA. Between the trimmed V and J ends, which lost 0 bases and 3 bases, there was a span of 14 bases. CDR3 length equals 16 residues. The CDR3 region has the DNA TGCAGCGTTGAAGATCGGGGGCTGGCAGCTAATGAAAAACTGTTTTTT. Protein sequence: CSVEDRGLAANEKLFF. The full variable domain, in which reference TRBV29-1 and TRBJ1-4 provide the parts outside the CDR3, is SAVISQKPSRDICQRGTSLTIQCQVDSQVTMMFWYRQQPGQSLTLIATANQGSEATYESGFVIDKFPISRPNLTFSTLTVSNMSPEDSSIYLCSVEDRGLAANEKLFFGSGTQLSVL.

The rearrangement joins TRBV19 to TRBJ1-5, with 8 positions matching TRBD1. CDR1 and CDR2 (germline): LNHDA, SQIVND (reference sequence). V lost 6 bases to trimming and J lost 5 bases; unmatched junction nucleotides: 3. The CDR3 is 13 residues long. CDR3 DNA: TGTGCCAGTAGACCAGGGGGCGATCAGCCCCAGCATTTT. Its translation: CASRPGGDQPQHF.

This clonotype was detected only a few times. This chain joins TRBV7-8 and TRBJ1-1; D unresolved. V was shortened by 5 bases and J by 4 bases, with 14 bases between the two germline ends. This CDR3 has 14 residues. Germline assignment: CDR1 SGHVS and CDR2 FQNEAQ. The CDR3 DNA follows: TGTGCCAGCAGCCACAACGCGGCCGGCACTGAAGCTTTCTTT. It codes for CASSHNAAGTEAFF.

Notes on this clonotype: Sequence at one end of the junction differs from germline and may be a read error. In DNA form, the CDR3 reads TGTGCCAGCAGCGCATCAGTGCGCTTC. This translates into CASSASVRF. The chain couples TRBV7-9 to TRBJ2-1; unclear D gene. This CDR3 is built from 9 residues. Germline lookup yields CDR1 SEHNR and CDR2 FQNEAQ (reference sequence).

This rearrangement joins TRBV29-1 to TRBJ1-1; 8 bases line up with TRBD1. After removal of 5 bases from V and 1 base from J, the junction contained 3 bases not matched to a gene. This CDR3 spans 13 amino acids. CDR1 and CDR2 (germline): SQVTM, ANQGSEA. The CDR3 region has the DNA TGCAGCGTTATGACAGGGGAGAACACTGAAGCTTTCTTT. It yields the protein CSVMTGENTEAFF.

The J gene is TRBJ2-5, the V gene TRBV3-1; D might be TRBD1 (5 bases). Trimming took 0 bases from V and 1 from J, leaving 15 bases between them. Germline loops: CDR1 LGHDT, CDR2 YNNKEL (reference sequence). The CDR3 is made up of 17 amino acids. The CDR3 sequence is CASSQDWDSGIQETQYF. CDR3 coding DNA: TGTGCCAGCAGCCAAGATTGGGATTCAGGGATCCAAGAGACCCAGTACTTC.

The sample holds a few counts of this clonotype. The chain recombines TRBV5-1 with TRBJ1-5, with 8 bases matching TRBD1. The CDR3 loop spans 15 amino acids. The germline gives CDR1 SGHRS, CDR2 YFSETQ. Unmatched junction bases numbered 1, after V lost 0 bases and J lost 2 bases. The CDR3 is CASSLDRGGNQPQHF. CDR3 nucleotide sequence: TGCGCCAGCAGCTTGGACAGGGGGGGCAATCAGCCCCAGCATTTT.

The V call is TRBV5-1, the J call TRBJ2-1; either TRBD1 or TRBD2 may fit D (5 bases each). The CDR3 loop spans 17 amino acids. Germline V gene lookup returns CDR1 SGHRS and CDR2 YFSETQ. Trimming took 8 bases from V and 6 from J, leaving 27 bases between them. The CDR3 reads CASSPNRDLARGNEQFF. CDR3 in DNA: TGCGCCAGTAGCCCAAACCGGGACCTGGCACGGGGCAATGAGCAGTTCTTC.

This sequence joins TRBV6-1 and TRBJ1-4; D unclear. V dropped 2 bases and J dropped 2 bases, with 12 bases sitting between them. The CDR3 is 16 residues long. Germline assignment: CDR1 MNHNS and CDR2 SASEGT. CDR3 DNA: TGTGCCAGCAGTGAAAGTTATAGGGTCACTAATGAAAAACTGTTTTTT. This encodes CASSESYRVTNEKLFF.

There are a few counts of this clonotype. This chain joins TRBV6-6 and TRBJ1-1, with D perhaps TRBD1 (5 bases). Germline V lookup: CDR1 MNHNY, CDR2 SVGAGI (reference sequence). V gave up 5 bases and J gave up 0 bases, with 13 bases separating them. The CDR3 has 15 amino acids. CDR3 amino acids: CASSQPGRMNTEAFF. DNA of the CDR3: TGTGCCAGCAGTCAGCCGGGACGGATGAACACTGAAGCTTTCTTT.

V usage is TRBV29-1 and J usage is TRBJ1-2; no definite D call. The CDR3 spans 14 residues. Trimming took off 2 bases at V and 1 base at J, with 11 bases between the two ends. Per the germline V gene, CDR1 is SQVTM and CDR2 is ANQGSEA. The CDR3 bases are TGCAGCGTTGAACTTGCACAGAGTAACTATGGCTACACCTTC. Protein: CSVELAQSNYGYTF.

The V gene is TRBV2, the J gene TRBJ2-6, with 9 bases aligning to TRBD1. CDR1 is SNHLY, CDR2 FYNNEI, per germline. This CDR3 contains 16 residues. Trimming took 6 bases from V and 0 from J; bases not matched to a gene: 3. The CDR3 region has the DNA TGTGCCAGCAGGATGACAGGGGGCTCTGGGGCCAACGTCCTGACTTTC. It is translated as CASRMTGGSGANVLTF. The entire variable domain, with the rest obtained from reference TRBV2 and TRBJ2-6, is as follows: EPEVTQTPSHQVTQMGQEVILRCVPISNHLYFYWYRQILGQKVEFLVSFYNNEISEKSEIFDDQFSVERPDGSNFTLKIRSTKLEDSAMYFCASRMTGGSGANVLTFGAGSRLTVL.

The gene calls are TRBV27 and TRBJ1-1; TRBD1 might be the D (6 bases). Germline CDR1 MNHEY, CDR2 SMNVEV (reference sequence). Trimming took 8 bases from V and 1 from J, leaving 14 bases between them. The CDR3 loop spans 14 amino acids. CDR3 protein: CASGEADRNTEAFF. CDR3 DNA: TGTGCCAGCGGTGAAGCGGACAGGAACACTGAAGCTTTCTTT.

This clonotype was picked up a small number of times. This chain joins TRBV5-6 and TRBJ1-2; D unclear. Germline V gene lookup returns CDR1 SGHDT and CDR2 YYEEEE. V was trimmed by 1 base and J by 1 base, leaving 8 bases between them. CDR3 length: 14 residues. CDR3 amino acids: CASSLQTRNYGYTF. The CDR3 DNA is TGTGCCAGCAGCTTGCAGACCCGTAACTATGGCTACACCTTC.